A selection of T cell receptor beta chains follows, all from one sample in a study of blood T cell repertoires in COVID-19. Method: immunoSEQ multiplex PCR; TCRdb's copy keeps in-frame clones and lacks some. Of 150,000 to 200,000 clones in the sample, around 79% are singletons; the top ten hold around 6%. The source material was peripheral blood. The origin of the receptors is a woman between 40 and 55 years old with COVID-19, enrolled during active disease. Both conserved end residues are part of each CDR3.

TRBV10-3	TRBJ2-3	CAISVERDNGGTQYF
TRBV9	TRBJ1-1	CASSTRQANTEAFF
TRBV24-1	TRBJ2-1	CATGGLGNEQFF
TRBV18	TRBJ1-2	CASSPGSQGTDYGYTF
TRBV7-8	TRBJ2-7	CASSSGGGNYEQYF
TRBV3-1/TRBV3-2	TRBJ2-7	CASSERGVLVYEQYF
TRBV7-2	TRBJ2-5	CASSLGGSTQETQYF
TRBV18	TRBJ2-3	CASSPPAQDTQYF
TRBV28	TRBJ1-5	CASSARTRTDIQPQHF
TRBV2	TRBJ2-7	CASIRDSRSNEQYF
TRBV5-1	TRBJ2-3	CASSSPGQGTDTQYF
TRBV5-1	TRBJ1-4	CASSLAGRTNEKLFF
TRBV2	TRBJ1-1	CASRWLNTEAFF
TRBV4-2	TRBJ2-5	CASSQEYGTRREQWVQYF
TRBV7-9	TRBJ1-5	CASSRGPDSPNNQPQHF
TRBV2	TRBJ2-5	CASTPRVQETQYF
TRBV3-1/TRBV3-2	TRBJ2-3	CASSLLLAGSTDTQYF
TRBV18	TRBJ2-3	CASSPPAGGGTDTQYF
TRBV27	TRBJ1-2	CASRKDSYGYTF
TRBV13	TRBJ2-1	CASSLAAGGAYNEQFF
TRBV10-3	TRBJ2-3	CAISESRGTDTQYF
TRBV6-1	TRBJ1-2	CASSEFGTGISNYGYTF